Following are 28 T cell receptor beta chains from one sample sequenced in a study of cytomegalovirus exposure and HLA in healthy donors. Primers for the PCR totalled 60 Vbeta and 13 Jbeta. Here immunoSEQ multiplex PCR was the method, and the copy in TCRdb shows in-frame clones only, minus some. The sample comprises about 160,000 clones, around four fifths of which are singletons, and approximately 1.5% rests with the top ten. Material: PBMCs. The receptors were gathered from a woman aged 18-35 years in good health and CMV-seronegative.

This chain uses TRBV10-3 with TRBJ1-2; 7 bases map to TRBD1. With 5 bases clipped from V and 3 bases from J, the junction kept 3 bases outside the gene matches. Germline CDR1 reads ENHRY; CDR2 reads SYGVKD. The CDR3 is 13 residues long. The CDR3 reads CAISPTGHYGYTF. The CDR3 DNA follows: TGTGCCATCAGTCCGACAGGGCACTATGGCTACACCTTC.

The rearrangement uses TRBV29-1 and TRBJ1-1; the D is unclear. The germline gives CDR1 SQVTM, CDR2 ANQGSEA. The germline V and J ends were trimmed by 8 bases and 10 bases, with 20 bases remaining between them. This CDR3 comprises 12 residues. The CDR3 DNA reads as TGCAGCCTTAGCCGGTCCCGAGAGGGAGCTTTCTTT. Amino acid sequence: CSLSRSREGAFF.

The chain uses TRBV2 and TRBJ2-2; no reliable D call. The CDR3 runs 12 residues. The germline CDR1 and CDR2 sequences are SNHLY and FYNNEI. V was shortened by 6 bases and J by 9 bases, with 11 bases between the two germline ends. CDR3 sequence: CASSPANRELFF. DNA of the CDR3: TGTGCCAGCAGCCCTGCTAACCGGGAGCTGTTTTTT.

V usage is TRBV19 and J usage is TRBJ1-2, with 10 positions matching TRBD1. Germline V gene data show CDR1 as LNHDA and CDR2 as SQIVND (reference sequence). There are 12 residues in the CDR3. J lost 5 bases, V lost 8 bases, and 2 bases had no gene match. The CDR3 here is CASRDRGYGYTF. DNA for the CDR3: TGTGCCAGTCGGGACAGGGGATATGGCTACACCTTC.

The rearrangement joins TRBV5-1 to TRBJ1-1; TRBD1 agrees at 8 bases. The V gene's germline CDR1 is SGHRS and CDR2 YFSETQ. The J segment lost 1 base and the V segment lost 4 bases, leaving 9 bases of the junction unmatched. This CDR3 has 16 amino acids. The CDR3 is CASSEGQGLGNTEAFF. The CDR3, as DNA: TGCGCCAGCAGCGAAGGACAGGGTCTGGGGAACACTGAAGCTTTCTTT. Complete variable domain (other parts from reference TRBV5-1 and TRBJ1-1): KAGVTQTPRYLIKTRGQQVTLSCSPISGHRSVSWYQQTPGQGLQFLFEYFSETQRNKGNFPGRFSGRQFSNSRSEMNVSTLELGDSALYLCASSEGQGLGNTEAFFGQGTRLTVV.

The chain has TRBV5-1 and TRBJ1-1, with a possible D match to TRBD1 (5 bases). Trimming took off 0 bases at V and 11 bases at J, with 11 bases between the two ends. This CDR3 has 12 amino acids. Germline V gene sequence: CDR1 SGHRS, CDR2 YFSETQ. This chain's CDR3 is CASSLAGGWAFF. CDR3 DNA sequence: TGCGCCAGCAGCTTGGCGGGGGGATGGGCTTTCTTT.

The rearrangement uses TRBV5-1 and TRBJ1-2, with 8 positions matching TRBD1. Germline lookup yields CDR1 SGHRS and CDR2 YFSETQ. The CDR3 totals 17 residues. The V and J ends lost 0 bases and 7 bases, in that order; junction bases with no gene match: 14. The CDR3 loop is CASSLGAGGAGSGGYTF. The CDR3 DNA reads TGCGCCAGCAGCTTGGGTGCAGGGGGCGCAGGAAGTGGTGGCTACACCTTC.

The V call is TRBV4-2, the J call TRBJ1-2; 7 bases map to TRBD1. This CDR3 is built from 19 residues. Germline lookup yields CDR1 LGHNA and CDR2 YNFKEQ. V lost 0 bases to trimming and J lost 8 bases; unmatched junction nucleotides: 21. The CDR3: CASSQDRGSRGLTGAGYTF. CDR3 DNA sequence: TGTGCCAGCAGCCAAGATAGGGGGAGTAGGGGGCTTACAGGAGCGGGCTACACCTTC.

This clone appeared a few times. The chain's CDR3 is CASSKDTNTGELFF. As DNA, the CDR3 is TGTGCCAGCAGTAAGGACACCAACACCGGGGAGCTGTTTTTT. This chain uses TRBV2 with TRBJ2-2, with D possibly matching TRBD1 (5 bases). Germline CDR1 SNHLY, CDR2 FYNNEI. This CDR3 contains 14 residues. V was trimmed by 5 bases and J by 2 bases, leaving 9 bases between them.

The chain joins TRBV18 to TRBJ2-7; TRBD2 agrees at 8 bases. The CDR3 has 15 residues. Germline-derived CDR1 and CDR2 are KGHSH and LQKENI. J lost 4 bases, V lost 9 bases, and 14 bases had no gene match. The DNA for the CDR3 is TGTGCCAGTTCCGGGGGAGCGGGGGAGTCGTACGAGCAGTACTTC. The encoded protein is CASSGGAGESYEQYF.

V is TRBV28 and J is TRBJ2-5, with D possibly TRBD1 on 6 matching bases. The CDR3 spans 16 residues. V lost 4 bases and J 3 bases, leaving 18 bases between the germline ends. Germline V gene lookup returns CDR1 MDHEN and CDR2 SYDVKM. In DNA, the CDR3 is TGTGCCAGCAGTTCCCTCGGGGTTAAGGGGGAAGAGACCCAGTACTTC. Amino acid sequence: CASSSLGVKGEETQYF.

The V call is TRBV7-2, the J call TRBJ1-3; D remains ambiguous. This CDR3 contains 14 residues. Trimming removed 0 bases at V and 0 bases at J, with 3 bases between. Germline CDR1 is SGHTA and CDR2 is FQGNSA. CDR3 residues: CASSLASSGNTIYF. As DNA, the CDR3 is TGTGCCAGCAGCTTAGCGAGCTCTGGAAACACCATATATTTT.

The chain uses TRBV19 and TRBJ1-5, with no clear D. V was shortened by 9 bases and J by 0 bases, with 15 bases between the two germline ends. Germline assignment: CDR1 LNHDA and CDR2 SQIVND (reference sequence). The CDR3 runs 15 residues. As DNA, the CDR3 is TGTGCCAGCAGATGGAGTAAGAATAGCAATCAGCCCCAGCATTTT. Translated, it gives CASRWSKNSNQPQHF.

The chain employs TRBV6-1 and TRBJ1-1, with 7 bases that match TRBD1. The V gene end was trimmed by 7 bases and the J gene end by 1 base; junction bases not matched to a gene: 9. The CDR3 runs 15 residues. From germline, CDR1 is MNHNS and CDR2 SASEGT. The CDR3 sequence is CASIGGRQGNTEAFF. DNA of the CDR3: TGTGCCAGCATAGGGGGCCGACAGGGGAACACTGAAGCTTTCTTT.

V is TRBV6-1 and J is TRBJ1-3; D gene ambiguous. Looked up from germline, CDR1 is MNHNS and CDR2 is SASEGT. The CDR3 has 15 amino acids. Trimming took 4 bases from V and 4 from J, leaving 14 bases between them. CDR3 bases: TGTGCCAGCAGTGGAGGAGCCGGGGAAGGAAACACCATATATTTT. It codes for CASSGGAGEGNTIYF.

V and J are TRBV5-1 and TRBJ1-2, with D possibly matching TRBD1 (6 bases). CDR3 length equals 16 residues. Germline assignment: CDR1 SGHRS and CDR2 YFSETQ. V shed 0 bases and J shed 0 bases, with 12 bases lying between them. CDR3 residues: CASSLVPGETNYGYTF. CDR3 DNA: TGCGCCAGCAGCTTGGTCCCAGGGGAGACTAACTATGGCTACACCTTC.

CDR3 sequence reads: CASTRTLNRDRGYNEQFF. CDR3 DNA sequence: TGTGCCAGTACTCGAACATTAAACCGGGACAGGGGCTACAATGAGCAGTTCTTC. This rearrangement joins TRBV19 to TRBJ2-1; 10 bases are shared with TRBD1. Germline loops: CDR1 LNHDA, CDR2 SQIVND (reference sequence). This CDR3 region has 18 residues. V shed 7 bases, J shed 3 bases, and the junction held 15 bases outside the gene matches.

This clone was seen a handful of times. The chain has TRBV9 and TRBJ2-5, with 14 positions matching TRBD2. Germline V gene lookup returns CDR1 SGDLS and CDR2 YYNGEE. The ends lost 3 bases at V and 8 bases at J; junction bases unmatched: 6. The CDR3 covers 15 residues. In DNA form, the CDR3 reads TGTGCCAGCAGCGGGACTAGCGGGGGGTTGGAAACCCAGTACTTC. Protein sequence: CASSGTSGGLETQYF. Supplemented by reference TRBV9 and TRBJ2-5, the full variable domain reads DSGVTQTPKHLITATGQRVTLRCSPRSGDLSVYWYQQSLDQGLQFLIQYYNGEERAKGNILERFSAQQFPDLHSELNLSSLELGDSALYFCASSGTSGGLETQYFGPGTRLLVL.

This chain joins TRBV2 and TRBJ2-1; TRBD2 aligns across 10 bases. The trim removed 6 bases at V and 8 bases at J, leaving 10 bases unmatched. The germline V gene encodes CDR1 SNHLY and CDR2 FYNNEI. The CDR3 has 15 amino acids. Written as DNA, the CDR3 is TGTGCCAGCAGCCCGGAGCGGGGGGGTTTCTATGAGCAGTTCTTC. It is translated as CASSPERGGFYEQFF. Full variable domain (missing parts from reference TRBV2 and TRBJ2-1): EPEVTQTPSHQVTQMGQEVILRCVPISNHLYFYWYRQILGQKVEFLVSFYNNEISEKSEIFDDQFSVERPDGSNFTLKIRSTKLEDSAMYFCASSPERGGFYEQFFGPGTRLTVL.

The CDR3, as DNA: TGTGCCAGCCGGTATAGCTCGACGGGCACCGGGGAGCTGTTTTTT. The encoded protein is CASRYSSTGTGELFF. J is TRBJ2-2 and V is TRBV6-5, with D uncertain. Germline lookup yields CDR1 MNHEY and CDR2 SVGAGI. The V end lost 8 bases, the J end lost 4 bases, and 17 bases lay between the germline ends. This CDR3 spans 15 amino acids.

The chain employs TRBV11-3 and TRBJ2-1; 11 bases match TRBD2. V trimming: 5 bases; J trimming: 6 bases; junction bases outside the gene matches: 18. Per germline, CDR1 SGHNT and CDR2 YENEEA. CDR3 length equals 19 residues. CDR3: CASSHLFLLAGGGVNEQFF. The CDR3 coding sequence is TGTGCCAGCAGCCACCTTTTTCTCCTAGCGGGGGGCGGGGTCAATGAGCAGTTCTTC.

V usage is TRBV4-1 and J usage is TRBJ1-2, with D perhaps matching TRBD1 (5 bases). Trimming took off 0 bases at V and 4 bases at J, with 12 bases between the two ends. The CDR3 covers 15 residues. The V gene's germline CDR1 is MGHRA and CDR2 YSYEKL. CDR3 coding DNA: TGCGCCAGCAGCCAAGACCCGCGGGGCTCCTATGGCTACACCTTC. It yields the protein CASSQDPRGSYGYTF.

V is TRBV23-1 and J is TRBJ2-2, with 9 bases lining up with TRBD1. TRBV23-1 is treated as an ORF (open reading frame) with a function not yet certain. With 3 bases clipped from V and 1 base from J, the junction kept 0 bases outside the gene matches. The CDR3 contains 15 residues. CDR3 DNA: TGCGCCAGCAGTCAGGACAGGGGGAACACCGGGGAGCTGTTTTTT. This gives the protein CASSQDRGNTGELFF.

The chain employs TRBV2 and TRBJ1-3; D is uncertain. V lost 5 bases to trimming and J lost 4 bases, with 6 bases between them. CDR3 length: 12 residues. From germline, CDR1 is SNHLY and CDR2 FYNNEI. CDR3 DNA: TGTGCCAGCAGTCCACAGGGAAACACCATATATTTT. Its translation is CASSPQGNTIYF.

The chain recombines TRBV11-2 with TRBJ2-1, with TRBD2 matching over 10 bases. This CDR3 has 15 residues. Germline assignment: CDR1 SGHAT and CDR2 FQNNGV. V lost 6 bases and J lost 4; bases outside the gene matches: 6. CDR3 DNA: TGTGCCAGCAGACCACTAGCGGGGTCGTACAATGAGCAGTTCTTC. Translating it yields CASRPLAGSYNEQFF. The full variable domain, in which reference TRBV11-2 and TRBJ2-1 provide the parts outside the CDR3, is EAGVAQSPRYKIIEKRQSVAFWCNPISGHATLYWYQQILGQGPKLLIQFQNNGVVDDSQLPKDRFSAERLKGVDSTLKIQPAKLEDSAVYLCASRPLAGSYNEQFFGPGTRLTVL.

The rearrangement joins TRBV5-1 to TRBJ2-1, with 9 bases identical to TRBD1. CDR3 length equals 15 residues. CDR1 is SGHRS and CDR2 is YFSETQ in the germline V gene. The junction had 4 bases not matched to a gene; V was cut back by 2 bases and J by 4 bases. CDR3 DNA sequence: TGCGCCAGCAGCTTACCCGGGACAGGGTACAATGAGCAGTTCTTC. Translation: CASSLPGTGYNEQFF.

The chain recombines TRBV11-3 with TRBJ2-2; 7 bases agree with TRBD2. Germline CDR1 reads SGHNT; CDR2 reads YENEEA. Trimming took 5 bases from V and 0 from J; bases not matched to a gene: 6. CDR3 size: 16 residues. The CDR3 DNA is TGTGCCAGCAGCCCCAATCTAGCGGCGAACACCGGGGAGCTGTTTTTT. It encodes CASSPNLAANTGELFF.

The chain employs TRBV2 and TRBJ1-5; maybe TRBD1 (5 bases). Deletions cut 5 bases from V and 0 bases from J, with 11 bases between. Germline assignment: CDR1 SNHLY and CDR2 FYNNEI. CDR3 size: 15 residues. For the CDR3, the DNA is TGTGCCAGCAGTCCCCGGGACTCTAGCAATCAGCCCCAGCATTTT. Translated: CASSPRDSSNQPQHF.